This T cell receptor beta chain emerged from a study of tumor and adjacent non-tumor tissue in lung cancer. The V and J ends lost 5 bases and 1 base respectively, with 8 bases between them. CDR3 length equals 12 residues. The germline V gene has CDR1 DFQATT and CDR2 SNEGSKA (reference sequence). Three rounds of nested PCR, following a modified ARM-PCR protocol, produced the TCRbeta library. In TCRdb, the multiplex PCR reads were re-called with MiXCR into one record per CDR3 protein. The table shows 90,000 to 130,000 distinct CDR3 sequences, with around 82% occurring only once. RNA was extracted from bulk tissue without any cell sorting.

The TCR originated in a man in his sixties or seventies with non-small cell lung cancer. The sample was lung tumor tissue. The rearrangement uses TRBV20-1 and TRBJ2-5; D not resolved. The CDR3 loop reads CSADSTQETQYF. CDR3 bases: TGCAGTGCTGACTCTACCCAAGAGACCCAGTACTTC.